This is a list of T cell receptor beta chains from one sample in a study of cytomegalovirus exposure and HLA in healthy donors. Here immunoSEQ multiplex PCR was the method, and the copy in TCRdb shows in-frame clones only, minus some. This sample has approximately 210,000 clones, with 75% to 80% found just once. Sample: PBMCs. The source of these receptors is a male donor in good health and CMV-seronegative. Both conserved end residues are part of each CDR3. Fields, in order: V gene, CDR3 length, J gene, CDR3 protein.

V: TRBV29-1; length: 11; J: TRBJ2-7; CDR3: CSVEEGYEQYF
V: TRBV11-3; length: 11; J: TRBJ2-1; CDR3: CASSKGDEQFF
V: TRBV27; length: 15; J: TRBJ2-7; CDR3: CTTGFLSPLHYEQYF
V: TRBV7-3; length: 12; J: TRBJ2-1; CDR3: CASSRGLNEQFF
V: TRBV19; length: 16; J: TRBJ1-1; CDR3: CASTLDRGRGGTEAFF
V: TRBV7-2; length: 15; J: TRBJ2-2; CDR3: CASSHGLAGVGELFF
V: TRBV6-6; length: 13; J: TRBJ1-2; CDR3: CASVYGVGYGYTF
V: TRBV30; length: 14; J: TRBJ1-1; CDR3: CAWDRGRGNTEAFF
V: TRBV27; length: 13; J: TRBJ2-2; CDR3: CASSLQVLGELFF
V: TRBV28; length: 21; J: TRBJ2-6; CDR3: CASSPLPHRDRGNAGANVLTF
V: TRBV7-9; length: 14; J: TRBJ2-1; CDR3: CASSFAGVGNEQFF
V: TRBV9; length: 18; J: TRBJ2-1; CDR3: CASSPSERLAGVGNEQFF
V: TRBV5-4; length: 14; J: TRBJ2-5; CDR3: CASSPAGREETQYF
V: TRBV28; length: 14; J: TRBJ1-6; CDR3: CASRPGHFNSPLHF
V: TRBV11-2; length: 16; J: TRBJ2-1; CDR3: CASSLWGGWSYNEQFF
V: TRBV19; length: 14; J: TRBJ1-6; CDR3: CASRPTGRNSPLHF
V: TRBV28; length: 13; J: TRBJ1-5; CDR3: CASRSGERQPQHF
V: TRBV2; length: 12; J: TRBJ2-3; CDR3: CASKARGDTQYF
V: TRBV5-5; length: 15; J: TRBJ2-5; CDR3: CASSSPSGGAETQYF
V: TRBV28; length: 20; J: TRBJ2-7; CDR3: CASSGSSPFRLAGARYEQYF
V: TRBV5-1; length: 17; J: TRBJ2-2; CDR3: CASTETGGAFDTGELFF
V: TRBV29-1; length: 10; J: TRBJ2-3; CDR3: CSLATDTQYF
V: TRBV30; length: 18; J: TRBJ1-6; CDR3: CAWRPPWGQGANNSPLHF
V: TRBV4-3; length: 13; J: TRBJ1-4; CDR3: CASSQGAGEKLFF
V: TRBV28; length: 14; J: TRBJ2-3; CDR3: CASLAGPPADTQYF
V: TRBV5-6; length: 16; J: TRBJ1-6; CDR3: CASSSVRGGPNSPLHF
V: TRBV9; length: 14; J: TRBJ2-7; CDR3: CASSPRGGAYEQYF
V: TRBV7-2; length: 15; J: TRBJ2-7; CDR3: CASSLGVGASYEQYF
V: TRBV2; length: 15; J: TRBJ2-1; CDR3: CASSGGTSGSNEQFF
V: TRBV9; length: 15; J: TRBJ1-6; CDR3: CASSVLSRADSPLHF
V: TRBV5-5; length: 13; J: TRBJ1-2; CDR3: CASSRTEGYGYTF
V: TRBV28; length: 15; J: TRBJ2-3; CDR3: CATTWGDRRSDTQYF
V: TRBV28; length: 18; J: TRBJ2-3; CDR3: CASSLSRGHLNNTDTQYF
V: TRBV5-4; length: 15; J: TRBJ2-3; CDR3: CASSLDLGASDTQYF
V: TRBV5-1; length: 13; J: TRBJ2-5; CDR3: CASQGEVQETQYF
V: TRBV6-1; length: 14; J: TRBJ2-7; CDR3: CASTSGKDIYEQYF
V: TRBV10-2; length: 12; J: TRBJ1-2; CDR3: CASSEAGSGYTF
V: TRBV5-4; length: 15; J: TRBJ2-3; CDR3: CASWGRPSSTDTQYF
V: TRBV5-1; length: 13; J: TRBJ1-2; CDR3: CASSLDGGLGYTF
V: TRBV10-3; length: 16; J: TRBJ1-1; CDR3: CAISEPPDRVGTEAFF
V: TRBV29-1; length: 13; J: TRBJ1-4; CDR3: CSVFGDSNEKLFF
V: TRBV5-1; length: 17; J: TRBJ2-3; CDR3: CASSWGGRRGSTDTQYF
V: TRBV19; length: 18; J: TRBJ2-7; CDR3: CASSIDLSPEAIFYEQYF
V: TRBV7-2; length: 13; J: TRBJ2-7; CDR3: CASSLVGLAGLYF
V: TRBV9; length: 16; J: TRBJ1-6; CDR3: CASSPDRGPNNSPLHF
V: TRBV30; length: 13; J: TRBJ1-5; CDR3: CAWSVGGNQPQHF
V: TRBV7-9; length: 16; J: TRBJ2-3; CDR3: CASSLARVRYTDTQYF
V: TRBV28; length: 15; J: TRBJ1-5; CDR3: CASSFAGPFNQPQHF
V: TRBV28; length: 14; J: TRBJ1-5; CDR3: CASSYGQKNQPQHF
V: TRBV4-3; length: 15; J: TRBJ2-3; CDR3: CASSQRERSTDTQYF
V: TRBV27; length: 14; J: TRBJ2-1; CDR3: CASNPTASYNEQFF
V: TRBV30; length: 14; J: .; CDR3: CAWTRVEGGNEQYF